These 32 T cell receptor beta chains originate from one sample sequenced in a study of regulatory T cells in long-lasting Graves disease. Building of the TCR beta libraries involved iRepertoire HTBI primers and Arm-PCR of CDR3 regions. TCRdb recomputed calls from the multiplex PCR reads with MiXCR, one row per CDR3 protein. Of 500,000 to 700,000 distinct CDR3 sequences in the sample, roughly 15% are singletons; the top ten hold approximately 20%. The time point denotes: newly diagnosed GD, antithyroid drugs for less than 3 months. The TCR library used RNA extracted from PBMCs. These data were also filed under a second study, of T cells in Graves' hyperthyroidism and ophthalmopathy.

The source was peripheral blood mononuclear cells (PBMCs), collected at new diagnosis, from a patient treated with antithyroid drugs. The receptors here all came from a woman in her twenties or thirties with Graves disease.

This chain connects TRBV10-1 to TRBJ1-1; D unresolved. CDR3 length: 10 residues. Germline values: CDR1 WNHNN, CDR2 SYGVQD (reference sequence). Trimming cost V 7 bases and J 7 bases, with 7 bases left between them. Written as DNA, the CDR3 is TGCGCCAGCACATCGGATGAAGCTTTCTTT. Amino acids: CASTSDEAFF.

The gene calls are TRBV11-2 and TRBJ2-7; TRBD1 matches at 9 bases. This CDR3 is built from 14 residues. Germline V gives CDR1 SGHAT, CDR2 FQNNGV. After removal of 5 bases from V and 7 bases from J, the junction contained 9 bases not matched to a gene. CDR3 sequence (DNA): TGTGCCAGCAGCACCCAGGACAGGGGTGGGGAGCAGTACTTC. Its translation is CASSTQDRGGEQYF.

On this clonotype: Possible read error: a much larger clone is one base away. The chain has TRBV28 and TRBJ2-3; 8 nucleotides match TRBD1. The J call may be incorrect, as the DNA end agrees better with TRBJ2-7. The germline gives CDR1 MDHEN, CDR2 SYDVKM. The CDR3 extends over 14 amino acids. CDR3 sequence (DNA): TGTGCCAGCAGTTCGGGACAGGCTGGGGGCGAGCAGTACTTC. It encodes CASSSGQAGGEQYF.

This clonotype was counted a few times. This chain links TRBV20-1 with TRBJ2-3; tentatively, D is TRBD1 (5 bases). This CDR3 contains 17 residues. Germline CDR1 is DFQATT and CDR2 is SNEGSKA (reference sequence). V gave up 1 base and J gave up 0 bases, with 17 bases separating them. Here the CDR3 DNA reads TGCAGTGCTAGAGTGTTCCCCCTCAGGGCCAGCACAGATACGCAGTATTTT. This translates into CSARVFPLRASTDTQYF.

The chain carries TRBV5-6 and TRBJ2-3; TRBD2 agrees at 8 bases. The germline V gene encodes CDR1 SGHDT and CDR2 YYEEEE. The length of the CDR3 is 21 residues. V shed 1 base and J 2 bases; nucleotides not matched to a gene: 21. The CDR3 nucleotides read TGTGCCAGCAGCTTGAGTGGGGCGGGAGTCTCGCTAGCGGGTCACACAGATACGCAGTATTTT. Translated, it gives CASSLSGAGVSLAGHTDTQYF.

V usage is TRBV12-3 or TRBV12-4 and J usage is TRBJ2-7; 7 bases line up with TRBD2. Trimming at V came to 6 bases and at J to 7 bases, leaving 12 bases not matched to a gene. This CDR3 has 14 residues. CDR3 sequence: CASSLLVGGWEQYF. CDR3 DNA sequence: TGTGCCAGCAGCCTTTTGGTCGGGGGGTGGGAGCAGTACTTC.

The J gene is TRBJ2-7, the V gene TRBV20-1, with D possibly being TRBD1 (5 bases). The CDR3 is 12 residues long. Per the germline V gene, CDR1 is DFQATT and CDR2 is SNEGSKA (reference sequence). Deletions cut 4 bases from V and 0 bases from J, with 7 bases between. In DNA form, the CDR3 reads TGCAGTGCTAAGGGGTACTCCTACGAGCAGTACTTC. Its translation is CSAKGYSYEQYF.

The table lists this clonotype with many counts. The chain recombines TRBV12-3 or TRBV12-4 with TRBJ1-6; TRBD1 agrees at 9 bases. This CDR3 comprises 14 residues. The V segment lost 4 bases and the J segment 10 bases; nucleotides outside the gene matches: 5. CDR3 sequence (DNA): TGTGCCAGCAGTTGGACAGGGGTTGGGTCACCCCTCCACTTT. Encoded protein: CASSWTGVGSPLHF.

For the CDR3, the DNA is TGTGCCAGCGGCCTACGTATGGCGGGAGGGCCTAGAGATACGCAGTATTTT. It is translated as CASGLRMAGGPRDTQYF. J is TRBJ2-3 and V is TRBV9; TRBD2 matches at 9 bases. The length of the CDR3 is 17 residues. Trimming at V came to 7 bases and at J to 5 bases, leaving 17 bases not matched to a gene. Germline V lookup: CDR1 SGDLS, CDR2 YYNGEE.

The chain combines TRBV20-1 with TRBJ1-2, with a possible D match to TRBD1 (5 bases). V dropped 4 bases and J dropped 4 bases, with 13 bases sitting between them. From germline, CDR1 is DFQATT and CDR2 SNEGSKA (reference sequence). The CDR3 length is 13 residues. CDR3 protein: CSAITREGYGYTF. CDR3 sequence (DNA): TGCAGTGCTATTACCAGGGAGGGCTATGGCTACACCTTC.

This clonotype was counted at least ten times. The chain recombines TRBV28 with TRBJ2-6; maybe TRBD1 (6 bases). Trimming took off 8 bases at V and 0 bases at J, with 14 bases between the two ends. This CDR3 is 16 amino acids long. Germline loops: CDR1 MDHEN, CDR2 SYDVKM. Here the CDR3 DNA reads TGTGCCAGCTCCTCTAGGGGGATCTCTGGGGCCAACGTCCTGACTTTC. This gives the protein CASSSRGISGANVLTF. Drawing the rest from reference TRBV28 and TRBJ2-6, the complete variable domain is DVKVTQSSRYLVKRTGEKVFLECVQDMDHENMFWYRQDPGLGLRLIYFSYDVKMKEKGDIPEGYSVSREKKERFSLILESASTNQTSMYLCASSSRGISGANVLTFGAGSRLTVL.

The chain has TRBV7-2 and TRBJ2-2; 8 positions agree with TRBD2. V gave up 5 bases and J gave up 6 bases; unmatched junction bases: 20. Germline loops: CDR1 SGHTA, CDR2 FQGNSA. This CDR3 is 19 amino acids long. Here the CDR3 reads CASSQFSASAPGLAGELFF. The CDR3 DNA reads TGTGCCAGCAGCCAATTTTCAGCCTCTGCTCCGGGACTAGCCGGGGAGCTGTTTTTT.

The table lists this clonotype with many counts. CDR3 sequence reads: CASSYRGIGNSNQPQHF. DNA for the CDR3: TGTGCCAGCAGTTATAGGGGGATCGGGAATAGCAATCAGCCCCAGCATTTT. J is TRBJ1-5 and V is TRBV12-3 or TRBV12-4; the D gene is possibly TRBD1 (6 bases). This CDR3 contains 17 residues. Trimming removed 4 bases at V and 0 bases at J, with 16 bases between.

A few counts support this clonotype. An end of the junction does not agree with germline; a read error may underlie this. The chain carries TRBV6-9 and TRBJ2-1; 15 bases line up with TRBD2. Germline values: CDR1 MNHGY, CDR2 SVAAGI. CDR3 length: 18 residues. The CDR3 nucleotides read TGCGCCAAACACCGGACTAGCGGGAGGGCCCCTTCCTCAAATGAGCAGTTCTTC. This codes for CAKHRTSGRAPSSNEQFF.

Ten or more counts support this clonotype. The V gene is TRBV12-3 or TRBV12-4, the J gene TRBJ1-5; D unresolved. Trimming stripped 1 base from V and 9 bases from J, with 10 bases between. CDR3 length: 13 residues. CDR3 sequence reads: CASSLGNFGPQHF. The CDR3 nucleotides are TGTGCCAGCAGTTTAGGAAATTTCGGGCCCCAGCATTTT.

This clonotype was observed many times. This chain joins TRBV28 and TRBJ2-5; D gene unclear. V lost 2 bases to trimming and J lost 2 bases, with 9 bases between them. This CDR3 region has 14 residues. Germline V gene lookup returns CDR1 MDHEN and CDR2 SYDVKM. The CDR3 here is CASSLNALQETQYF. CDR3 DNA sequence: TGTGCCAGCAGTTTAAACGCACTACAAGAGACCCAGTACTTC.

This clonotype was picked up a small number of times. This is likely a read error, given that the CDR3 carries no conserved phenylalanine or tryptophan at its end. The V gene is TRBV15, the J gene TRBJ1-2; a weak D match, TRBD1 (5 bases). V was shortened by 3 bases and J by 2 bases, with 13 bases between the two germline ends. Germline CDR1 LNHNV, CDR2 YYDKDF (reference sequence). CDR3 length: 15 amino acids. The CDR3 sequence is CATSSLGLLNYGYTS. CDR3 DNA sequence: TGTGCCACCAGCAGCCTGGGACTGCTGAACTATGGCTACACCTCC.

The CDR3 sequence: CASSVQGITNYGYTF. The CDR3 DNA follows: TGTGCCAGCAGTGTTCAAGGAATTACTAACTATGGCTACACCTTC. The gene calls are TRBV2 and TRBJ1-2; unclear D gene. Trimming stripped 4 bases from V and 0 bases from J, with 12 bases between. This CDR3 is 15 amino acids long. The V gene's germline CDR1 is SNHLY and CDR2 FYNNEI.

This clonotype turned up a few times. The chain links TRBV12-3 or TRBV12-4 to TRBJ2-6; 7 bases are shared with TRBD1. The CDR3 runs to 16 residues. The V gene end was trimmed by 6 bases and the J gene end by 4 bases; junction bases not matched to a gene: 9. The CDR3 spells CASRRETGQGANVLTF. The CDR3 bases are TGTGCCAGCAGGAGAGAGACAGGGCAAGGGGCCAACGTCCTGACTTTC.

With respect to this clonotype: A much bigger clone sits one base away, suggesting this may be a read error. The V call is TRBV28, the J call TRBJ2-1; 7 positions match TRBD2. From germline, CDR1 is MDHEN and CDR2 SYDVKM. The CDR3 has 16 residues. CDR3 sequence (DNA): TGTGCCAGTTGGGCCAGCGGCGGGAGCTCCTACAATGGGCAGTTCTTC. Its protein is CASWASGGSSYNGQFF.

This clonotype came up many times. This chain links TRBV2 with TRBJ2-5, with D maybe TRBD2 (6 bases). V was clipped by 8 bases and J by 0 bases, with 19 bases between them. Germline V gene lookup returns CDR1 SNHLY and CDR2 FYNNEI. CDR3 length: 16 amino acids. The chain's CDR3 is CASHLRQGGDQETQYF. CDR3 DNA sequence: TGTGCCAGCCACTTGAGGCAGGGAGGAGACCAAGAGACCCAGTACTTC.

This clonotype was recorded many times. The J gene is TRBJ1-2, the V gene TRBV27; no reliable D call. Germline V lookup: CDR1 MNHEY, CDR2 SMNVEV (reference sequence). Trimming left V 8 bases short and J 2 bases short, with 15 bases between. CDR3 length: 14 residues. The CDR3 nucleotides read TGTGCCAGCTTCGGGTTAGGATTCAACTATGGCTACACCTTC. Translated: CASFGLGFNYGYTF.

This clonotype appeared a few times. CDR3 in DNA: TGTGCCACCAGTGGGTTCCCCTACGGGGAGCTGTTTTTT. As protein: CATSGFPYGELFF. The chain joins TRBV24-1 to TRBJ2-2; no reliable D call. V was trimmed by 5 bases and J by 7 bases, leaving 10 bases between them. Germline V gene lookup returns CDR1 KGHDR and CDR2 SFDVKD. The CDR3 is made up of 13 amino acids.

This clonotype has just a few counts. V gene TRBV12-3 or TRBV12-4 combines with J gene TRBJ2-1; possibly TRBD1 for D (6 bases). Trimming took 6 bases from V and 7 from J, leaving 22 bases between them. The CDR3 has 16 amino acids. CDR3 in DNA: TGTGCCAGCAGCTTTAGGACGGGACACGGCGTAAATGAGCAGTTCTTC. It yields the protein CASSFRTGHGVNEQFF.

The sample holds many counts of this clonotype. The chain is built from TRBV7-3 and TRBJ2-1; TRBD2 aligns across 16 bases. CDR1 is SGHTA, CDR2 FQGTGA, per germline. The CDR3 covers 17 residues. With 4 bases clipped from V and 2 bases from J, the junction kept 2 bases outside the gene matches. This chain's CDR3 is CASSSGTSGRAYNEQFF. The CDR3, as DNA: TGTGCCAGCAGCTCAGGGACTAGCGGGAGGGCCTACAATGAGCAGTTCTTC.

This clonotype has ten or more counts. The chain combines TRBV11-2 with TRBJ1-1; no definite D call. CDR1 is SGHAT and CDR2 is FQNNGV in the germline V gene. Deletions cut 1 base from V and 1 base from J, with 10 bases between. This CDR3 is built from 15 residues. The chain's CDR3 is CASSLVTRQNTEAFF. The CDR3 coding sequence is TGTGCCAGCAGCTTAGTTACCAGACAGAACACTGAAGCTTTCTTT.

This chain joins TRBV19 and TRBJ1-5; D unresolved. This CDR3 has 16 residues. Germline CDR1 is LNHDA and CDR2 is SQIVND (reference sequence). V lost 3 bases, J lost 0 bases, and 12 bases lay in between. The CDR3 DNA sequence: TGTGCCAGTAGTATGCGACGGGAGTATAGCAATCAGCCCCAGCATTTT. This encodes CASSMRREYSNQPQHF.

This clonotype was detected ten times or more. The chain is built from TRBV12-3 or TRBV12-4 and TRBJ1-5; TRBD1 agrees at 7 bases. The J segment lost 5 bases and the V segment lost 5 bases, leaving 6 bases of the junction unmatched. The CDR3 is 14 residues long. The CDR3 region has the DNA TGTGCCAGCAGTCCCAACAGGGGTGATCAGCCCCAGCATTTT. This sequence encodes CASSPNRGDQPQHF.

The genes are TRBV19 and TRBJ2-3; D is uncertain. Germline CDR1 is LNHDA and CDR2 is SQIVND (reference sequence). The CDR3 runs to 13 residues. V gave up 10 bases and J gave up 2 bases, with 13 bases separating them. The CDR3 here is CATRTAPTDTQYF. CDR3 sequence (DNA): TGTGCCACTAGGACGGCTCCCACAGATACGCAGTATTTT.

About this clonotype: The conserved closing phenylalanine or tryptophan is absent in this CDR3, likely reflecting a read error. The V call is TRBV28, the J call TRBJ1-1; tentatively, D is TRBD1 (5 bases). Germline V lookup: CDR1 MDHEN, CDR2 SYDVKM. The CDR3 runs to 14 residues. V shed 6 bases and J shed 3 bases, with 14 bases lying between them. The DNA of the CDR3 is TGTGCCAGCAGGTTGGGAGGGGTGGACACTGAAGCTTTCCTT. It encodes CASRLGGVDTEAFL.

For this clonotype: A much larger clonotype is one base distant, so this may be a read error. This CDR3 fails to terminate in the conserved phenylalanine or tryptophan, so it likely reflects a read error. The DNA of the CDR3 is TGTGCCAGCAGGGGGTTTCAGGACGGCACCGAAGCTTTCCTT. It translates to CASRGFQDGTEAFL. The V call is TRBV3-1, the J call TRBJ1-1; D not resolved. The V end was cut by 6 bases, the J end by 8 bases, with 19 bases between. This CDR3 is 14 amino acids long. Germline V lookup: CDR1 LGHDT, CDR2 YNNKEL (reference sequence).

Many counts were recorded for this clonotype. The chain combines TRBV24-1 with TRBJ1-5; D unclear. Trimming took off 5 bases at V and 6 bases at J, with 7 bases between the two ends. Germline-derived CDR1 and CDR2 are KGHDR and SFDVKD. This CDR3 spans 12 amino acids. CDR3 in amino acids: CATSASGQPQHF. The DNA of the CDR3 is TGTGCCACCAGTGCATCAGGTCAGCCCCAGCATTTT.